A single sample is the source of the 5 T cell receptor beta chains below, sequenced in a study of cytomegalovirus exposure and HLA in healthy donors. The study ran its PCR with 60 Vbeta and 13 Jbeta primers. Here immunoSEQ multiplex PCR was the method, and the copy in TCRdb shows in-frame clones only, minus some. The sample yields about 210,000 clones, around 78% seen once. What was sequenced was PBMCs. The receptor set was obtained from a woman aged 25 to 39 in good health and CMV-seropositive.

The gene calls are TRBV27 and TRBJ2-1, with D maybe TRBD2 (6 bases). V was pared by 2 bases and J by 8 bases, with 10 bases between. The germline V gene has CDR1 MNHEY and CDR2 SMNVEV (reference sequence). The CDR3 consists of 13 residues. The CDR3 coding sequence is TGTGCCAGCAGTTTAGTAGCGGTGGATGAGCAGTTCTTC. This codes for CASSLVAVDEQFF.

With respect to this clone: Sequence at one end of the junction differs from germline and may be a read error. J is TRBJ2-3 and V is TRBV2, with D perhaps TRBD2 (7 bases). Germline-derived CDR1 and CDR2 are SNHLY and FYNNEI. The CDR3 has 10 amino acids. CDR3 nucleotide sequence: TGTGCCAGCAGTGAAAAGGGGGGGGATTTT. Translated, it gives CASSEKGGDF.

The chain recombines TRBV19 with TRBJ2-7; D possibly corresponds to TRBD1 (6 bases). The CDR3 length is 12 residues. Trimming left V 5 bases short and J 3 bases short, with 8 bases between. Germline V gene data show CDR1 as LNHDA and CDR2 as SQIVND (reference sequence). The chain's CDR3 is CASSLTGYEQYF. The CDR3 DNA is TGTGCCAGTAGTTTGACAGGCTACGAGCAGTACTTC.

The chain combines TRBV28 with TRBJ1-1; 9 nucleotides agree with TRBD1. The length of the CDR3 is 15 residues. Trimming at V came to 6 bases and at J to 4 bases, leaving 9 bases not matched to a gene. Germline loops: CDR1 MDHEN, CDR2 SYDVKM. The CDR3 DNA reads TGTGCCAGCAGGTTAACAGGGGGCACGAGCACTGAAGCTTTCTTT. Its translation: CASRLTGGTSTEAFF.

The chain uses TRBV11-1 and TRBJ2-1, with a possible D match to TRBD1 (8 bases). Germline lookup yields CDR1 SGHAT and CDR2 FQDESV (reference sequence). The CDR3 contains 15 residues. With 5 bases removed from V and 7 bases from J, the gap between germline ends came to 18 bases. This CDR3 is CASSQGARGVNEQFF. CDR3 in DNA: TGTGCCAGCAGCCAGGGGGCCCGGGGGGTGAATGAGCAGTTCTTC.